Presented here are 21 T cell receptor beta chains from one specimen sequenced in a study of cytomegalovirus exposure and HLA in healthy donors. A multiplex PCR was run with 60 Vbeta primers and 13 Jbeta primers. Sequenced by immunoSEQ multiplex PCR; TCRdb stores in-frame clones only, minus some. This table holds under 70,000 clones, 65% to 70% found once. Sequenced input: PBMCs. These receptors all come from a woman aged 25 to 39 in good health and CMV-seronegative.

The chain is built from TRBV19 and TRBJ1-2; TRBD1 might be the D (5 bases). The CDR3 is 15 amino acids. The germline V gene encodes CDR1 LNHDA and CDR2 SQIVND (reference sequence). The ends were cut back, 4 bases at V and 1 base at J, with 13 bases in the middle. CDR3 residues: CASSKAGGFNYGYTF. In DNA, the CDR3 is TGTGCCAGTAGTAAGGCGGGGGGTTTTAACTATGGCTACACCTTC.

This clone was recorded once. The CDR3 reads CASSQVGQGAFVGYTF. CDR3 DNA sequence: TGCGCCAGCAGCCAAGTGGGACAGGGGGCTTTTGTTGGCTACACCTTC. The V and J genes are TRBV4-1 and TRBJ1-2, with TRBD1 identical over 12 bases. The length of the CDR3 is 16 residues. Germline loops: CDR1 MGHRA, CDR2 YSYEKL. The V and J ends lost 1 base and 7 bases, in that order; junction bases with no gene match: 7.

V is TRBV4-1 and J is TRBJ2-2, with D possibly matching TRBD2 (7 bases). The V gene lost 1 base and the J gene lost 4 bases, with 16 bases spanning the gap. Germline-derived CDR1 and CDR2 are MGHRA and YSYEKL. The CDR3 is 17 residues long. CDR3 nucleotide sequence: TGCGCCAGCAGCCAAGCACGGGGAGGGGGAGGCACCGGGGAGCTGTTTTTT. Translated, it gives CASSQARGGGGTGELFF.

The chain recombines TRBV5-8 with TRBJ2-3; 9 bases line up with TRBD2. V shed 0 bases, J shed 4 bases, and the junction held 9 bases outside the gene matches. This CDR3 contains 17 residues. The V gene's germline CDR1 is SGHTS and CDR2 YDEGEE. The CDR3 spells CASSLGGRGGAPDTQYF. The CDR3 coding sequence is TGTGCCAGCAGCTTGGGTGGCCGCGGGGGGGCCCCAGATACGCAGTATTTT.

This clone was seen only a few times. Other nucleotide sequences in the sample specify the same CDR3. This chain joins TRBV6-1 and TRBJ1-5, with TRBD1 as a possible D gene (5 bases). The CDR3 is 14 residues long. Trimming pared 5 bases from V and 1 base from J, leaving 9 bases between. Germline V gene lookup returns CDR1 MNHNS and CDR2 SASEGT. The CDR3 nucleotides are TGTGCCAGCAGTAGCCGGGGGAGCAATCAGCCCCAGCATTTT. It yields the protein CASSSRGSNQPQHF.

J is TRBJ1-2 and V is TRBV28; perhaps TRBD1 as D (5 bases). V lost 6 bases and J 8 bases, leaving 16 bases between the germline ends. Germline V gene lookup returns CDR1 MDHEN and CDR2 SYDVKM. CDR3 size: 13 residues. Written as DNA, the CDR3 is TGTGCCAGCAGCCAATTGAGCAGGGCCGGCTACACCTTC. Translation: CASSQLSRAGYTF.

The genes are TRBV28 and TRBJ1-2; 7 bases are shared with TRBD1. This CDR3 has 12 amino acids. Germline assignment: CDR1 MDHEN and CDR2 SYDVKM. Losses at the gene ends were 10 bases for V and 8 bases for J; bases not matched to a gene: 10. CDR3 sequence (DNA): TGTGCCACTCGAATCTACAGGGGAGGCTACACCTTC. Amino acid sequence: CATRIYRGGYTF.

This chain uses TRBV11-3 with TRBJ2-7; 9 bases are shared with TRBD1. The CDR3 contains 13 residues. CDR1 and CDR2 (germline): SGHNT, YENEEA. Losses at the gene ends were 4 bases for V and 6 bases for J; bases not matched to a gene: 4. The CDR3 here is CASSSHRGLEQYF. CDR3 nucleotide sequence: TGTGCCAGCAGCTCCCACAGGGGGCTCGAGCAGTACTTC.

A single count supports this clone. DNA for the CDR3: TGTGCCACCTTGGACAGGTTGAACACTGAAGCTTTCTTT. This gives the protein CATLDRLNTEAFF. The chain combines TRBV6-1 with TRBJ1-1; 7 bases map to TRBD1. J gave up 0 bases and V 10 bases, and 5 bases lay outside the gene matches. This CDR3 region has 13 residues. The germline gives CDR1 MNHNS, CDR2 SASEGT.

The chain employs TRBV6-4 and TRBJ1-5; D unresolved. Trimming took 3 bases from V and 4 from J, leaving 13 bases between them. CDR3 size: 15 residues. Germline V CDR1 and CDR2: MRHNA, SNTAGT. Written as DNA, the CDR3 is TGTGCCAGCAGTGAGAAGGAGGACGAGAATCAGCCCCAGCATTTT. Its translation is CASSEKEDENQPQHF.

This chain joins TRBV5-1 and TRBJ1-1; TRBD1 is a possible D gene (5 bases). With 0 bases removed from V and 4 bases from J, the gap between germline ends came to 13 bases. Germline CDR1 SGHRS, CDR2 YFSETQ. This CDR3 has 15 residues. CDR3 residues: CASSLVGGGPTEAFF. CDR3 sequence (DNA): TGCGCCAGCAGCTTGGTCGGGGGGGGTCCCACTGAAGCTTTCTTT.

The chain recombines TRBV5-8 with TRBJ1-2; D is uncertain. Trimming cost V 2 bases and J 2 bases, with 13 bases left between them. Germline CDR1 reads SGHTS; CDR2 reads YDEGEE. CDR3 length: 15 residues. The CDR3 reads CASSFERRLNYGYTF. CDR3 DNA sequence: TGTGCCAGCAGCTTCGAACGAAGACTAAACTATGGCTACACCTTC.

The chain combines TRBV6-4 with TRBJ2-1; tentative D call: TRBD2 (7 bases). Germline-derived CDR1 and CDR2 are MRHNA and SNTAGT. V lost 5 bases to trimming and J lost 7 bases, with 15 bases between them. The CDR3 totals 14 residues. The CDR3 sequence is CASSPVAGANEQFF. The CDR3 nucleotides read TGTGCCAGCAGTCCTGTCGCGGGGGCTAATGAGCAGTTCTTC.

This clone was recorded a few times. The V call is TRBV2, the J call TRBJ2-6; 9 bases map to TRBD1. CDR3 length equals 15 residues. V gave up 10 bases and J gave up 5 bases; unmatched junction bases: 9. Germline V gene lookup returns CDR1 SNHLY and CDR2 FYNNEI. CDR3 region: CATRDRVVWANVLTF. CDR3 sequence (DNA): TGTGCCACCAGGGACAGGGTGGTCTGGGCCAACGTCCTGACTTTC.

The J gene is TRBJ2-3, the V gene TRBV5-5; 11 nucleotides line up with TRBD2. Germline V gene lookup returns CDR1 SGHKS and CDR2 YYEKEE (reference sequence). The CDR3 is 16 amino acids. The ends lost 4 bases at V and 1 base at J; junction bases unmatched: 5. This CDR3 reads CASSPELAGGTDTQYF. The DNA of the CDR3 is TGTGCCAGCAGCCCGGAACTAGCGGGGGGCACAGATACGCAGTATTTT.

Here the CDR3 reads CASSWGQSGNTIYF. Here the CDR3 DNA reads TGTGCCAGCAGCTGGGGACAGTCTGGAAACACCATATATTTT. This chain connects TRBV5-4 to TRBJ1-3, with 7 bases fitting TRBD1. The germline CDR1 and CDR2 sequences are SGHNT and YYREEE (reference sequence). The CDR3 is made up of 14 amino acids. V shed 3 bases and J 1 base; nucleotides not matched to a gene: 1.

The CDR3 DNA reads TGTGCCAGCAGCCCGAGGTGGAAGGCACCTGAAGCTTTCTTT. This encodes CASSPRWKAPEAFF. The genes are TRBV5-5 and TRBJ1-1; unclear D gene. V dropped 4 bases and J dropped 6 bases, with 16 bases sitting between them. The length of the CDR3 is 14 residues. The germline V gene has CDR1 SGHKS and CDR2 YYEKEE (reference sequence). Variable domain in full (rest from reference TRBV5-5 and TRBJ1-1): DAGVTQSPTHLIKTRGQQVTLRCSPISGHKSVSWYQQVLGQGPQFIFQYYEKEERGRGNFPDRFSARQFPNYSSELNVNALLLGDSALYLCASSPRWKAPEAFFGQGTRLTVV.

The V call is TRBV7-9, the J call TRBJ2-7, with D possibly matching TRBD2 (5 bases). Trimming took 1 base from V and 0 from J, leaving 13 bases between them. The CDR3 has 16 residues. CDR1 and CDR2 from the germline V gene are SEHNR and FQNEAQ (reference sequence). CDR3 bases: TGTGCCAGCAGCTTAGTCGGGATTAAGGGCTCCTACGAGCAGTACTTC. Its protein product is CASSLVGIKGSYEQYF.

V is TRBV11-2 and J is TRBJ2-7; 7 bases line up with TRBD1. Germline trimming cut 8 bases from V and 4 bases from J; bases unmatched to any gene: 8. The germline V gene has CDR1 SGHAT and CDR2 FQNNGV. This CDR3 spans 13 amino acids. The CDR3 DNA reads as TGTGCCAGCCGCCGGGGACAGCCTTACGAGCAGTACTTC. It is translated as CASRRGQPYEQYF. The full variable domain, completed using reference TRBV11-2 and TRBJ2-7, is EAGVAQSPRYKIIEKRQSVAFWCNPISGHATLYWYQQILGQGPKLLIQFQNNGVVDDSQLPKDRFSAERLKGVDSTLKIQPAKLEDSAVYLCASRRGQPYEQYFGPGTRLTVT.

The CDR3: CFFKQKAAYEQYF. In DNA, the CDR3 is TGTTTTTTCAAGCAGAAGGCGGCATACGAGCAGTACTTC. This rearrangement joins TRBV2 to TRBJ2-7; D call uncertain. The germline V gene encodes CDR1 SNHLY and CDR2 FYNNEI. The CDR3 sequence is 13 residues long.

The chain employs TRBV7-9 and TRBJ2-1, with 9 bases aligning to TRBD1. The CDR3 runs to 16 residues. From germline, CDR1 is SEHNR and CDR2 FQNEAQ (reference sequence). V shed 5 bases, J shed 4 bases, and the junction held 9 bases outside the gene matches. The chain's CDR3 is CASSHLTGGNYNEQFF. CDR3 coding DNA: TGTGCCAGCAGCCACCTGACAGGGGGTAATTACAATGAGCAGTTCTTC.